Detailed here is one T cell receptor (beta chain). This clone was found once. This clone's antigen is unknown. Base qualities are not at hand, and no much larger clone is one base apart. Reading the germline V gene gives CDR1 SNHLY and CDR2 FYNNEI. The germline ends are 10 bases apart after V is trimmed by 1 base and J by 4 bases. Its CDR3 holds 14 amino acids, cysteine through phenylalanine. Only the CDR3 part of the read is kept: 42 bases, read in frame from the first base. This record belongs to a study of OX40 agonist ivuxolimab in advanced cancers. Concerning the study at large: Ivuxolimab was a fully human IgG2 agonistic monoclonal antibody targeting the costimulatory receptor OX40 (CD134). Intravenous ivuxolimab was administered to patients every 2 weeks at six dose levels: 0.01, 0.1, 0.3, 1.5, 3 and 10 mg/kg. Of the approximately 50 dose-escalation patients, hepatocellular carcinoma was present in about 20, melanoma in some 15, renal cell carcinoma in 9 and head and neck cancer in 9. The dose-escalation cohort was around 84% male with a mean age of about 60 years, ranging from roughly 23 to 80. Patients were allowed to have had prior anti-PD-1, anti-PD-L1 or anti-CTLA-4 therapy, and around 43% of the dose-escalation patients had been treated with checkpoint inhibitors. Partial responses occurred in three dose-escalation patients, of whom one had hepatocellular carcinoma and two had cutaneous melanoma. The point of sequencing TCRbeta in the periphery was to test whether ivuxolimab changed TCR sequence diversity and drove clonal T-cell expansion. The paper covers the monotherapy dose-escalation part of the phase I ivuxolimab trial, which included N of about 56 patients.

Patients with autoimmune disease history or receiving systemic immunosuppression were excluded from the trial. Peripheral blood for TCR sequencing was collected from all dose cohorts at baseline, on cycle 4 day 1, and on cycle 7 day 1. The samples were drawn from a first-in-human, open-label, multicenter phase I dose-escalation trial of ivuxolimab. The trial enrolled adults with locally advanced or metastatic head and neck squamous cell, hepatocellular, melanoma or renal cell carcinoma. CD4+ and CD8+ T cells were sorted separately from peripheral blood before TCR sequencing. General findings and caveats noted by the study authors: In the 0.1-3.0 mg/kg groups, partial responders were among the patients with the lowest normalized peripheral clonal expansion, particularly in CD8+ T cells. Antigen specificity was not determined for the clonally expanded peripheral T cells. After ivuxolimab, expanded clones were on average more numerous among CD8+ T cells than among CD4+ T cells. Low levels of normalized T-cell clonal expansion were also shown by some nonresponding patients. At doses of 0.1 to 3.0 mg/kg, clonal expansion of both CD4+ and CD8+ T cells in blood was seen between baseline and week 6.

For sequencing of the TCRbeta CDR3 region, genomic DNA was extracted from the sorted cells. TCRbeta CDR3 regions were sequenced using the immunoSEQ Assay. Sourced from immuneACCESS, this table was stored by TCRdb with only in-frame sequences that have V and J called. A share of the clones is absent; for the studies checked, an unresolved V gene accounts for under half, and the remainder has no known explanation. For this sample there are 30,000 to 35,000 clones; nearly 85% appear just once. 20% to 30% of the sample rests with the top ten. The sequence is built from TRBV2 and TRBJ1-2; the best D guess is TRBD1, with 5 bases matching. The input for sequencing was CD4+ or CD8+ T cells sorted from blood, taken in a trial of the OX40 agonist ivuxolimab. This clonotype was obtained from an adult with an advanced solid tumor such as melanoma, head and neck, liver or kidney cancer. The nucleotides are TGTGCCAGCAGTGAAGGGCGGGGGGTCTATGGCTACACCTTC. This gives the protein CASSEGRGVYGYTF. When the CDR3 is completed using the reference TRBV2 and TRBJ1-2 genes on either side, the full variable domain is EPEVTQTPSHQVTQMGQEVILRCVPISNHLYFYWYRQILGQKVEFLVSFYNNEISEKSEIFDDQFSVERPDGSNFTLKIRSTKLEDSAMYFCASSEGRGVYGYTFGSGTRLTVV.